The clone carrying this T cell receptor beta chain was counted only a few times. The sample belongs to a study of blood T cells in healthy people across ages. Samples had at least 7 million PBMCs isolated from them. A sample-barcoded 5' primer and a J-beta primer mix were used in a second PCR of roughly 7 to 12 cycles. TCRdb redid the calling of the 5' RACE reads with MiXCR, one entry per CDR3 protein. This sample yields a few hundred thousand distinct CDR3 sequences, of which roughly a quarter are seen a single time; over 3.5% belongs to the top ten. This sample was also put to use in a study of T cells of mothers and their children.

The clonotype comes from a boy aged 2 to 10 in good health. Material for sequencing was blood.

CDR3 coding DNA: TGTGCCAGCAAAACATATAGCGGGGGGGCGAGGGACATTCAGTACTTC. Translated, it gives CASKTYSGGARDIQYF. This chain joins TRBV27 and TRBJ2-4; 11 bases line up with TRBD2. Per the germline V gene, CDR1 is MNHEY and CDR2 is SMNVEV (reference sequence). The CDR3 totals 16 residues. V gave up 7 bases and J gave up 8 bases; unmatched junction bases: 13.